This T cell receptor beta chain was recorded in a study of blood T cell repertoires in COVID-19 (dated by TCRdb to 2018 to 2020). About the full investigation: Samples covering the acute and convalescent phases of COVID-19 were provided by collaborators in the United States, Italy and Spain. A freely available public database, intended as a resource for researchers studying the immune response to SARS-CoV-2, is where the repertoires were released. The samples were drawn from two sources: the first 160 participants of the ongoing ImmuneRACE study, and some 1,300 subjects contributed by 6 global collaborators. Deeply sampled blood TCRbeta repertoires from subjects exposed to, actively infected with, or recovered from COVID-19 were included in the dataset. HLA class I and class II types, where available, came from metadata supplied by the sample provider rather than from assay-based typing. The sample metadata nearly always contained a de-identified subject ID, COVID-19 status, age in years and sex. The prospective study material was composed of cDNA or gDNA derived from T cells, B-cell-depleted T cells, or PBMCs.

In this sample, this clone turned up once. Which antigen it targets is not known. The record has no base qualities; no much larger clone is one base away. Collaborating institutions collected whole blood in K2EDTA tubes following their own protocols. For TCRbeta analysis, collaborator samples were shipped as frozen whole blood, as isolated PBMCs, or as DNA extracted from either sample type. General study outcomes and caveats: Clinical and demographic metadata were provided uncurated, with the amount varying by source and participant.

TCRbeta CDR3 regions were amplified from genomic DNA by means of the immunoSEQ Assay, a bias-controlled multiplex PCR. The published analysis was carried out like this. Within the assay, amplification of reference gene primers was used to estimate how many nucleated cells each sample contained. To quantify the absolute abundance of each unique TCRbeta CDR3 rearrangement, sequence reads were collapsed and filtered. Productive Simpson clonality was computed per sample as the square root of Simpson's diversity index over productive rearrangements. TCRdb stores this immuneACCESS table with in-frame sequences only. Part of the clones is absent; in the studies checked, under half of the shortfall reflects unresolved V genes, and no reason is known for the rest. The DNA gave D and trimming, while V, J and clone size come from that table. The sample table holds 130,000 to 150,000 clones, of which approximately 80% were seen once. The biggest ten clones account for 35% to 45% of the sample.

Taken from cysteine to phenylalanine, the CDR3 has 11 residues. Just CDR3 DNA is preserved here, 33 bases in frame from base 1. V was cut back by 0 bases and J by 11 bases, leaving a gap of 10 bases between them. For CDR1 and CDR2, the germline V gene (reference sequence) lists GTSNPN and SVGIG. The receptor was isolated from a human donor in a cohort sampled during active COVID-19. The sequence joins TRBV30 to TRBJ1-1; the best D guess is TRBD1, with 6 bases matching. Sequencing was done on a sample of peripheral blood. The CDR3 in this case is CAWSVEGVAFF. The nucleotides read TGTGCCTGGAGTGTTGAGGGGGTTGCTTTCTTT.